This T cell receptor (beta chain) was recovered during a study of blood T cell repertoires in COVID-19. Categorization into cohorts depended on clinical history that participants reported. Exposed study participants had met a COVID-19 case within 2 weeks before entry. This CDR3 is 15 amino acids long. Germline V gene lookup returns CDR1 MNHNS and CDR2 SASEGT. Trimming removed 2 bases from V and 6 bases from J, with 17 bases in between. Per the original methods: Amplified reference gene primers provided the basis for estimating nucleated cell counts. Clones were sequenced by immunoSEQ multiplex PCR, and TCRdb holds only the in-frame ones, with some missing. The DNA gave D and trimming, while V, J and clone size come from that table. The sample includes 180,000 or so clones, roughly three quarters seen only once; the top ten take about 15%.

This sequence originates from a man aged 55 to 70 who had been exposed to COVID-19. This chain uses TRBV6-1 with TRBJ2-7; D is perhaps TRBD1 (6 bases). The sequenced material came from PBMCs or T cells enriched from blood (not recorded which). For the CDR3, the DNA is TGTGCCAGCAGTGAATTGGGGGCGCGGTTAGGCGAGCAGTACTTC. Translated: CASSELGARLGEQYF.